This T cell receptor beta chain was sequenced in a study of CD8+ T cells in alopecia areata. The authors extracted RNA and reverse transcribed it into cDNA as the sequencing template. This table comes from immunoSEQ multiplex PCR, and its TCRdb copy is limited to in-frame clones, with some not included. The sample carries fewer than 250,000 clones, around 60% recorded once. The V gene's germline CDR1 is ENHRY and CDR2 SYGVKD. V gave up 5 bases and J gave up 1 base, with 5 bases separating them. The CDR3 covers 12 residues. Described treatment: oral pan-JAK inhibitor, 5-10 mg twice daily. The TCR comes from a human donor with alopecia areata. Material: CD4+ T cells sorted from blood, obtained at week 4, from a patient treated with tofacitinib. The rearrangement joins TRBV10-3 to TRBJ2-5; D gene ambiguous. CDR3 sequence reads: CAISRVQETQYF. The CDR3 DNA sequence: TGTGCCATCAGTCGGGTCCAAGAGACCCAGTACTTC.